One and the same sample provided the 28 T cell receptor beta chains below, sequenced in a study of CD8 T cells in Susac syndrome. Reverse transcription used about 0.5 to 1 ug RNA and random hexamers. TCRdb called the immunoSEQ multiplex PCR reads again in MiXCR, with one record for every CDR3 protein. The sample lists a few hundred thousand distinct CDR3 sequences; 70% to 90% were seen once. Material for sequencing was CD8+ T cells from PBMCs. Receptors were obtained from a human donor with multiple sclerosis.

This chain connects TRBV29-1 to TRBJ2-1; TRBD2 might be the D (5 bases). V shed 5 bases and J shed 5 bases, with 10 bases lying between them. Germline CDR1 reads SQVTM; CDR2 reads ANQGSEA. The CDR3 has 12 amino acids. The CDR3 loop is CSVRGQNNEQFF. Here the CDR3 DNA reads TGCAGCGTTCGAGGGCAGAACAATGAGCAGTTCTTC.

This chain joins TRBV4-3 and TRBJ1-1; D is undetermined. Looked up from germline, CDR1 is LGHNA and CDR2 is YSLEER. CDR3 size: 15 residues. V was clipped by 0 bases and J by 0 bases, with 8 bases between them. CDR3: CASSQDDTVNTEAFF. CDR3 DNA: TGCGCCAGCAGCCAAGATGACACGGTGAACACTGAAGCTTTCTTT.

CDR3 sequence (DNA): TGTGCCAGCAGCTTACCCCCTTTGGGACGGGGCAATGAGCAGTTCTTC. This sequence encodes CASSLPPLGRGNEQFF. This sequence joins TRBV11-1 and TRBJ2-1; D may correspond to TRBD1 or TRBD2 (5 bases each). CDR1 and CDR2 (germline): SGHAT, FQDESV (reference sequence). V lost 2 bases to trimming and J lost 6 bases, with 17 bases between them. There are 16 residues in the CDR3.

In regard to this clonotype: The final CDR3 position lacks the conserved phenylalanine or tryptophan, pointing to a likely read error. The rearrangement uses TRBV20-1 and TRBJ1-5; a weak D match, TRBD1 (6 bases). CDR3 length: 13 amino acids. V was shortened by 3 bases and J by 7 bases, with 13 bases between the two germline ends. Germline V gives CDR1 DFQATT, CDR2 SNEGSKA (reference sequence). CDR3 sequence reads: CSARVSGAQPQHL. The CDR3 DNA reads as TGCAGTGCTAGGGTTTCGGGGGCGCAGCCCCAGCATCTT.

V and J are TRBV29-1 and TRBJ2-1; 15 nucleotides line up with TRBD2. The germline gives CDR1 SQVTM, CDR2 ANQGSEA. Unmatched junction bases numbered 5, after V lost 6 bases and J lost 8 bases. The CDR3 has 14 residues. The CDR3 bases are TGCAGCGTGAATGGACTAGCGGGGGGGCATGAGCAGTTCTTC. Its protein product is CSVNGLAGGHEQFF.

This clonotype was seen more than once but under ten times. This chain uses TRBV28 with TRBJ1-1, with no clear D. The CDR3 runs to 13 residues. V gave up 6 bases and J gave up 1 base, with 9 bases separating them. From germline, CDR1 is MDHEN and CDR2 SYDVKM. The CDR3 region has the DNA TGTGCCAGCAGCTGGGTGGGGAACACTGAAGCTTTCTTT. Translating gives CASSWVGNTEAFF.

V is TRBV20-1 and J is TRBJ1-1; 7 bases map to TRBD1. This CDR3 spans 14 amino acids. Looked up from germline, CDR1 is DFQATT and CDR2 is SNEGSKA (reference sequence). V was pared by 6 bases and J by 4 bases, with 11 bases of the junction left unmatched. The CDR3 coding sequence is TGCAGTGCAGCGCCGGGACAGCGAGGCACTGAAGCTTTCTTT. It encodes CSAAPGQRGTEAFF.

The rearrangement uses TRBV15 and TRBJ2-5; no clear D. CDR1 and CDR2 (germline): LNHNV, YYDKDF (reference sequence). This CDR3 region has 12 residues. The V end lost 5 bases, the J end lost 7 bases, and 11 bases lay between the germline ends. The CDR3 loop reads CATSPHAGTQYF. The CDR3 DNA reads as TGTGCCACCAGCCCTCATGCCGGGACCCAGTACTTC.

The J gene is TRBJ2-7, the V gene TRBV3-1, with D possibly matching TRBD1 (6 bases). V lost 0 bases, J lost 1 base, and 13 bases lay in between. This CDR3 spans 16 amino acids. Germline CDR1 and CDR2: LGHDT and YNNKEL (reference sequence). CDR3 in amino acids: CASSQDLYGQSYEQYF. DNA of the CDR3: TGTGCCAGCAGCCAAGATCTTTATGGACAGTCCTACGAGCAGTACTTC.

The V gene is TRBV20-1, the J gene TRBJ2-3; 7 bases are shared with TRBD1. Trimming took 3 bases from V and 4 from J; bases not matched to a gene: 13. CDR1 is DFQATT, CDR2 SNEGSKA, per germline (reference sequence). There are 16 residues in the CDR3. Here the CDR3 DNA reads TGCAGTGCTAGTGCCCCGGACAGGATAGGGTCAGATACGCAGTATTTT. Its protein product is CSASAPDRIGSDTQYF.

The V gene is TRBV12-3 or TRBV12-4, the J gene TRBJ2-5, with 7 bases aligning to TRBD2. The CDR3 totals 15 residues. Trimming cost V 1 base and J 3 bases; bases outside gene matches: 5. The CDR3 loop is CASSLGPGLKETQYF. In nucleotides, the CDR3 is TGTGCCAGCAGTTTAGGCCCGGGACTAAAAGAGACCCAGTACTTC.

The J gene is TRBJ2-1, the V gene TRBV19; 10 nucleotides match TRBD2. Trimming removed 4 bases from V and 7 bases from J; junction bases left unmatched: 1. The CDR3 runs 13 residues. CDR1 and CDR2 (germline): LNHDA, SQIVND (reference sequence). The CDR3 reads CASSTGLANEQFF. The CDR3 DNA reads as TGTGCCAGTAGTACGGGACTAGCGAATGAGCAGTTCTTC.

The gene calls are TRBV20-1 and TRBJ1-1; no definite D call. Per germline, CDR1 DFQATT and CDR2 SNEGSKA (reference sequence). V dropped 4 bases and J dropped 0 bases, with 15 bases sitting between them. This CDR3 spans 15 amino acids. The CDR3 DNA reads as TGCAGTGCTACGAAACCGGGCCGTTTGAACACTGAAGCTTTCTTT. Protein sequence: CSATKPGRLNTEAFF.

The chain carries TRBV5-5 and TRBJ1-5, with 7 positions matching TRBD1. The CDR3 runs 13 residues. CDR1 and CDR2 from the germline V gene are SGHKS and YYEKEE (reference sequence). The V segment lost 5 bases and the J segment 1 base; nucleotides outside the gene matches: 0. CDR3 nucleotides: TGTGCCAGCAGGGGACAGAGCAATCAGCCCCAGCATTTT. Translation gives CASRGQSNQPQHF.

This rearrangement joins TRBV6-2 or TRBV6-3 to TRBJ2-7; D is perhaps TRBD2 (5 bases). From germline, CDR1 is MNHEY and CDR2 SVGEGT. Trimming removed 4 bases from V and 2 bases from J, with 12 bases in between. CDR3 length equals 14 residues. CDR3 in amino acids: CASSWASSAYEQYF. For the CDR3, the DNA is TGTGCCAGCAGTTGGGCTAGCTCTGCCTACGAGCAGTACTTC.

The chain is built from TRBV15 and TRBJ1-4; the D gene is possibly TRBD1 (6 bases). Germline V CDR1 and CDR2: LNHNV, YYDKDF (reference sequence). The CDR3 runs 15 residues. Trimming stripped 3 bases from V and 0 bases from J, with 8 bases between. This CDR3 reads CATSRDRTTNEKLFF. In DNA, the CDR3 is TGTGCCACCAGCAGGGACAGAACAACTAATGAAAAACTGTTTTTT.

This clonotype has a single count. The genes are TRBV15 and TRBJ2-7; D is uncertain. CDR1 and CDR2 from the germline V gene are LNHNV and YYDKDF (reference sequence). The V gene lost 3 bases and the J gene lost 4 bases, with 10 bases spanning the gap. The length of the CDR3 is 13 residues. CDR3: CATSSPASYEQYF. The CDR3 coding sequence is TGTGCCACCAGCAGTCCAGCCTCTTACGAGCAGTACTTC.

For this clonotype: Given the absence of the conserved phenylalanine or tryptophan at the CDR3 end, a read error is likely. This chain uses TRBV9 with TRBJ2-3; 8 bases are a match to TRBD2. After removal of 4 bases from V and 9 bases from J, the junction contained 7 bases not matched to a gene. The germline gives CDR1 SGDLS, CDR2 YYNGEE. The CDR3 spans 13 residues. In DNA, the CDR3 is TGTGCCAGCAGCCCACCGCGGGGGGCGACGCAGTATTTG. Translating it yields CASSPPRGATQYL.

This rearrangement joins TRBV27 to TRBJ2-3; 10 bases fit TRBD2. The CDR3 is 15 residues long. The germline CDR1 and CDR2 sequences are MNHEY and SMNVEV (reference sequence). With 2 bases clipped from V and 6 bases from J, the junction kept 5 bases outside the gene matches. CDR3 DNA: TGTGCCAGCAGTTTACCAGCGGGGGGGCATGATACGCAGTATTTT. This sequence encodes CASSLPAGGHDTQYF.

This chain links TRBV5-1 with TRBJ2-1, with D perhaps matching TRBD1 (5 bases). The CDR3 is made up of 16 amino acids. Trimming stripped 2 bases from V and 3 bases from J, with 15 bases between. Germline V lookup: CDR1 SGHRS, CDR2 YFSETQ. The CDR3 coding sequence is TGCGCCAGCAGCTTACAGGCACTTGGGGACTACAATGAGCAGTTCTTC. Amino acid sequence: CASSLQALGDYNEQFF. The full variable domain, rest sourced from reference TRBV5-1 and TRBJ2-1, is KAGVTQTPRYLIKTRGQQVTLSCSPISGHRSVSWYQQTPGQGLQFLFEYFSETQRNKGNFPGRFSGRQFSNSRSEMNVSTLELGDSALYLCASSLQALGDYNEQFFGPGTRLTVL.

The genes are TRBV20-1 and TRBJ2-7, with TRBD1 identical over 7 bases. V shed 1 base, J shed 4 bases, and the junction held 7 bases outside the gene matches. Germline V gene lookup returns CDR1 DFQATT and CDR2 SNEGSKA (reference sequence). The CDR3 extends over 14 amino acids. Written as DNA, the CDR3 is TGCAGTGCTAGAGGAAGGGACAGCAATTACGAGCAGTACTTC. Translating it yields CSARGRDSNYEQYF.

The chain uses TRBV2 and TRBJ2-5; D may be TRBD2 (5 bases). Trimming pared 5 bases from V and 3 bases from J, leaving 25 bases between. The length of the CDR3 is 18 residues. Germline V CDR1 and CDR2: SNHLY, FYNNEI. DNA for the CDR3: TGTGCCAGCAGTTTCTACTATCCGGACTCCCGGGCAGAAGAGACCCAGTACTTC. Protein product: CASSFYYPDSRAEETQYF.

The chain links TRBV3-1 to TRBJ2-2; tentative D call: TRBD2 (5 bases). The CDR3 has 15 amino acids. The ends were cut back, 1 base at V and 1 base at J, with 7 bases in the middle. Germline V gene sequence: CDR1 LGHDT, CDR2 YNNKEL (reference sequence). Written as DNA, the CDR3 is TGTGCCAGCAGCCAAGGGACTCTGAACACCGGGGAGCTGTTTTTT. It translates to CASSQGTLNTGELFF.

The V call is TRBV6-1, the J call TRBJ2-3; D not resolved. The CDR3 loop spans 9 amino acids. The ends were cut back, 9 bases at V and 3 bases at J, with 1 base in the middle. Germline V CDR1 and CDR2: MNHNS, SASEGT. As DNA, the CDR3 is TGTGCCAGGACAGATACGCAGTATTTT. It codes for CARTDTQYF.

This clonotype has only one observation. This chain links TRBV20-1 with TRBJ1-3, with no clear D. From germline, CDR1 is DFQATT and CDR2 SNEGSKA (reference sequence). The V and J ends lost 1 base and 0 bases respectively, with 10 bases between them. The CDR3 runs to 15 residues. The CDR3 loop reads CSARAVTDSGNTIYF. The CDR3 nucleotides read TGCAGTGCTAGAGCTGTTACCGACTCTGGAAACACCATATATTTT.

This chain links TRBV7-9 with TRBJ2-1; a weak D match, TRBD2 (5 bases). The V end was cut by 5 bases, the J end by 2 bases, with 16 bases between. Per the germline V gene, CDR1 is SEHNR and CDR2 is FQNEAQ (reference sequence). This CDR3 is 16 amino acids long. CDR3 DNA: TGTGCCAGCAGCCCCGCTTACGGGATTACCTACAATGAGCAGTTCTTC. This sequence encodes CASSPAYGITYNEQFF.

V gene TRBV12-3 or TRBV12-4 combines with J gene TRBJ2-5; maybe TRBD2 (6 bases). This CDR3 has 14 amino acids. V was cut by 7 bases and J by 6 bases, with 18 bases left in between. CDR3: CASMGTWEEQTQYF. CDR3 DNA sequence: TGTGCCAGCATGGGGACCTGGGAGGAGCAGACCCAGTACTTC.

The CDR3, as DNA: TGTGCCAGCACGGGAGGGGCTCACGAGCAGTACTTC. Translated, it gives CASTGGAHEQYF. J is TRBJ2-7 and V is TRBV27; 8 positions match TRBD2. V lost 7 bases, J lost 5 bases, and 4 bases stayed unmatched. This CDR3 region has 12 residues. Germline V gives CDR1 MNHEY, CDR2 SMNVEV (reference sequence).